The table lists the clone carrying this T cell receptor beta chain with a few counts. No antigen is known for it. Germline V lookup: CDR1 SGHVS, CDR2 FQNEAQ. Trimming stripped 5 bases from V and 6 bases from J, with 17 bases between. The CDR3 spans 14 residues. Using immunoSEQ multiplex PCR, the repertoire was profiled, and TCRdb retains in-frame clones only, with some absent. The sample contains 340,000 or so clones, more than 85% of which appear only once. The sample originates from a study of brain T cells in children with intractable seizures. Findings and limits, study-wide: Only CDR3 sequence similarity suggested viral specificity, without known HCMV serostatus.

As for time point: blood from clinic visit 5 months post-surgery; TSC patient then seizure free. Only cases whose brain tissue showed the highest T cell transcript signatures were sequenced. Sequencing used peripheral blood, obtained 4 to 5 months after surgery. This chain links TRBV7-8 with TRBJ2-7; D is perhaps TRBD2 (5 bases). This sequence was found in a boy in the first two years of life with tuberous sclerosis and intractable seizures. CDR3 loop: CASSVRNGDSEQYF. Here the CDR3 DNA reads TGTGCCAGCAGCGTACGTAACGGGGATTCCGAGCAGTACTTC. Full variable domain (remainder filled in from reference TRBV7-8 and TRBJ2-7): GAGVSQSPRYKVAKRGQDVALRCDPISGHVSLFWYQQALGQGPEFLTYFQNEAQLDKSGLPSDRFFAERPEGSVSTLKIQRTQQEDSAVYLCASSVRNGDSEQYFGPGTRLTVT.